The 7 T cell receptor beta chains below come from one sample, sequenced in a study of beta chain features in type 1 diabetes. The study's findings and limits: Moderately but significantly shorter TCRB CDR3s were found in Type 1 diabetes patients in all four CD4+ subsets.

The antigens for these receptors are not known. What was sequenced were expressed TCRB transcripts, since all of the isolated RNA had been reverse transcribed. Some clones are missing from TCRdb's copy, which holds only in-frame ones; the method was immunoSEQ multiplex PCR. The sample includes 550,000 to 850,000 clones, 13% seen only once; the top ten take less than 0.025%. Sequencing was performed on naive CD4+ T cells from blood. These receptor sequences come from a man aged 18 to 30 with type 1 diabetes.

This chain joins TRBV4-1 and TRBJ1-6, with 9 bases aligning to TRBD1. Looked up from germline, CDR1 is MGHRA and CDR2 is YSYEKL. The CDR3 is made up of 16 amino acids. The ends lost 2 bases at V and 9 bases at J; junction bases unmatched: 8. The CDR3 spells CASSQPSGTGPSPLHF. The CDR3 bases are TGCGCCAGCAGCCAACCTTCCGGGACAGGGCCTTCACCCCTCCACTTT.

The CDR3 spells CASSESIGADRPQHF. CDR3 coding DNA: TGTGCCAGCAGTGAATCAATAGGGGCGGATCGGCCCCAGCATTTT. This rearrangement joins TRBV25-1 to TRBJ1-5, with D possibly TRBD1 on 5 matching bases. Germline V gene lookup returns CDR1 MGHDK and CDR2 SYGVNS. The CDR3 consists of 15 residues. The V end lost 1 base, the J end lost 9 bases, and 16 bases lay between the germline ends.

In its sample, this clone was seen a few times. This chain connects TRBV7-9 to TRBJ1-1, with a tentative D call TRBD1 (5 bases). This CDR3 has 13 amino acids. Germline values: CDR1 SEHNR, CDR2 FQNEAQ (reference sequence). V lost 2 bases and J lost 4, with 8 bases in between. The CDR3 sequence: CASSLIGGTEAFF. The DNA for the CDR3 is TGTGCCAGCAGCTTAATTGGGGGCACTGAAGCTTTCTTT.

This clone was seen a handful of times. V usage is TRBV30 and J usage is TRBJ2-7; the D gene could be TRBD1 or TRBD2 (6 bases each). Trimming pared 2 bases from V and 3 bases from J, leaving 11 bases between. The germline V gene encodes CDR1 GTSNPN and CDR2 SVGIG (reference sequence). The CDR3 sequence is 13 residues long. This chain's CDR3 is CAWSNGGNYEQYF. CDR3 nucleotide sequence: TGTGCCTGGAGTAACGGGGGCAACTACGAGCAGTACTTC.

This clone was seen a handful of times. V is TRBV7-2 and J is TRBJ1-5, with 8 bases lining up with TRBD1. CDR1 and CDR2 from the germline V gene are SGHTA and FQGNSA. The ends lost 4 bases at V and 0 bases at J; junction bases unmatched: 5. This CDR3 spans 16 amino acids. This CDR3 reads CASSYRDRFSNQPQHF. The CDR3 coding sequence is TGTGCCAGCAGCTACCGGGACAGGTTTAGCAATCAGCCCCAGCATTTT.

This clone was seen a handful of times. This chain joins TRBV6-1 and TRBJ2-5, with D perhaps matching TRBD1 (7 bases). CDR1 is MNHNS, CDR2 SASEGT, per germline. The CDR3 runs 14 residues. V gave up 8 bases and J gave up 7 bases, with 20 bases separating them. CDR3 sequence: CASRRGPQGGTQYF. In nucleotides, the CDR3 is TGTGCCAGCCGGAGAGGTCCCCAGGGGGGGACCCAGTACTTC.

This clone was seen a single time. The chain has TRBV5-4 and TRBJ2-5; 8 nucleotides align to TRBD2. J gave up 4 bases and V 4 bases, and 12 bases lay outside the gene matches. Germline V gene data show CDR1 as SGHNT and CDR2 as YYREEE (reference sequence). The CDR3 covers 16 residues. CDR3 coding DNA: TGTGCCAGCAGCCCGGGAGGGGGGGCAGGTGGAGAGACCCAGTACTTC. Its translation: CASSPGGGAGGETQYF.